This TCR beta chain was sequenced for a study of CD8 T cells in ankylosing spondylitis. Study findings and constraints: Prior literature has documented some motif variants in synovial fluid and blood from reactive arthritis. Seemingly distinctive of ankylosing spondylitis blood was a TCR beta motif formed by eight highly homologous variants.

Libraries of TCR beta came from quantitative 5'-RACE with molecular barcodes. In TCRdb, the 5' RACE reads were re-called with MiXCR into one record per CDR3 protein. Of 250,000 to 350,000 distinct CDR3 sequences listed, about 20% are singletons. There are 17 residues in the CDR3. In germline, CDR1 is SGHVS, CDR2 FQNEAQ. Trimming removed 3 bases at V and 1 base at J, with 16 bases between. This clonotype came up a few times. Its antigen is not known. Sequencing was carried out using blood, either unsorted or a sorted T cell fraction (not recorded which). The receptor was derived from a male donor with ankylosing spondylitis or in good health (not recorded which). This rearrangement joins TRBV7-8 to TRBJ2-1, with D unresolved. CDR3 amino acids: CASSFLWAEVSYNEQFF. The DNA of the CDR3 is TGTGCCAGCAGCTTCCTATGGGCCGAAGTTTCCTACAATGAGCAGTTCTTC.